A selection of T cell receptor beta chains follows, all from one sample in a study of blood T cells in healthy people across ages. One entry per CDR3 protein results from TCRdb running MiXCR on the 5' RACE reads. The sample has fewer than 1 million distinct CDR3 sequences, under 55% seen once. The source material was blood. These receptors all stem from a man in his fifties or sixties in good health. CDR3s include the opening cysteine and the closing phenylalanine or tryptophan. Each record gives: V gene, D gene, J gene, clone size, CDR3 protein, CDR3 DNA. The D gene is left open where the match is weak. Clone size is not always given. Where it is, it says once, few, many or a class for expanded clones.

V: TRBV27
D: -
J: TRBJ2-5
size: few
CDR3: CASSFEKQETQYF
DNA: TGTGCCAGCAGTTTCGAGAAGCAAGAGACCCAGTACTTC

V: TRBV3-1
D: -
J: TRBJ1-5
size: -
CDR3: CASSQMSNQPQHF
DNA: TGTGCCAGCAGCCAAATGAGCAATCAGCCCCAGCATTTT

V: TRBV20-1
D: TRBD1
J: TRBJ1-2
size: -
CDR3: CSAPRQGAHFSGYTF
DNA: TGCAGTGCTCCGAGACAGGGGGCGCATTTTTCCGGCTACACCTTC

V: TRBV20-1
D: -
J: TRBJ1-4
size: -
CDR3: CSARERTSNEKLFF
DNA: TGCAGTGCTAGAGAGCGCACCTCTAATGAAAAACTGTTTTTT

V: TRBV4-1
D: -
J: TRBJ2-1
size: -
CDR3: CASSQSTSSETQFF
DNA: TGCGCCAGCAGCCAATCGACAAGTTCAGAGACCCAGTTCTTC

V: TRBV6-6
D: -
J: TRBJ1-5
size: -
CDR3: CASCTSNQPQHF
DNA: TGTGCCAGCTGCACAAGCAATCAGCCCCAGCATTTT

V: TRBV5-6
D: -
J: TRBJ1-5
size: -
CDR3: CASSATPGVGNQPQHF
DNA: TGTGCCAGCAGCGCAACCCCGGGAGTGGGTAATCAGCCCCAGCATTTT

V: TRBV20-1
D: -
J: TRBJ1-6
size: -
CDR3: CSATRDTRGNSPLHF
DNA: TGCAGTGCTACCAGGGACACAAGGGGGAATTCACCCCTCCACTTT

V: TRBV7-9
D: TRBD1
J: TRBJ1-6
size: -
CDR3: CASSSDPGQGTYNSPLHF
DNA: TGTGCCAGCAGCTCGGACCCGGGACAGGGGACTTATAATTCACCCCTCCACTTT

V: TRBV28
D: -
J: TRBJ2-6
size: -
CDR3: CASTPFGFSGANVLTF
DNA: TGTGCCAGCACACCTTTTGGGTTCTCTGGGGCCAACGTCCTGACTTTC

V: TRBV11-2
D: TRBD2
J: TRBJ2-1
size: -
CDR3: CASSLWTRASYHEQFF
DNA: TGTGCCAGCAGCTTATGGACTAGGGCATCCTACCATGAGCAGTTCTTC

V: TRBV20-1
D: TRBD1
J: TRBJ2-5
size: -
CDR3: CSARQDRGRDSQETQYF
DNA: TGCAGTGCTAGACAAGACAGGGGCCGGGACTCGCAAGAGACCCAGTACTTC

V: TRBV2
D: -
J: TRBJ1-2
size: once
CDR3: CASRLGVLGNYGYTF
DNA: TGTGCCAGCAGACTCGGGGTCCTAGGCAACTATGGCTACACCTTC

V: TRBV20-1
D: -
J: TRBJ2-3
size: -
CDR3: CSAREGVGDTQYF
DNA: TGCAGTGCTAGAGAGGGGGTTGGAGATACGCAGTATTTT

V: TRBV7-9
D: TRBD1
J: TRBJ2-2
size: -
CDR3: CASSSSERDRGRLAGELFF
DNA: TGTGCCAGCAGCTCCAGCGAACGGGACAGGGGGCGATTGGCCGGGGAGCTGTTTTTT

V: TRBV20-1
D: TRBD2
J: TRBJ2-1
size: -
CDR3: CSARLAGLTYNEQFF
DNA: TGCAGTGCCCGACTAGCGGGGTTAACCTACAATGAGCAGTTCTTC

V: TRBV20-1
D: TRBD2
J: TRBJ2-3
size: -
CDR3: CSAITSGAYTDTQYF
DNA: TGCAGTGCCATCACTAGCGGGGCTTACACAGATACGCAGTATTTT

V: TRBV20-1
D: TRBD2
J: TRBJ2-5
size: few
CDR3: CSARDRTSPQETQYF
DNA: TGCAGTGCTAGAGATAGGACTAGCCCACAAGAGACCCAGTACTTC

V: TRBV4-3
D: -
J: TRBJ2-7
size: -
CDR3: CASTRMGGFRREQYF
DNA: TGCGCCAGCACCCGAATGGGGGGTTTTAGGCGCGAGCAGTACTTC

V: TRBV12-3/TRBV12-4
D: -
J: TRBJ1-4
size: -
CDR3: CASSKPLTNEKLFF
DNA: TGTGCCAGCAGCAAGCCCCTAACTAATGAAAAACTGTTTTTT

V: TRBV7-9
D: -
J: TRBJ1-4
size: -
CDR3: CASNLASNEKLFF
DNA: TGTGCCAGCAACCTAGCCTCTAATGAAAAACTGTTTTTT

V: TRBV7-9
D: -
J: TRBJ2-3
size: -
CDR3: CASSFRTATDTQYF
DNA: TGTGCCAGCAGCTTCCGGACAGCCACAGATACGCAGTATTTT

V: TRBV7-9
D: -
J: TRBJ1-5
size: -
CDR3: CASSLAGYGQPQHF
DNA: TGTGCCAGCAGCTTAGCGGGGTACGGTCAGCCCCAGCATTTT

V: TRBV4-3
D: -
J: TRBJ1-1
size: -
CDR3: CASSQDRIIGTEAFF
DNA: TGCGCCAGCAGCCAAGATCGGATTATTGGCACTGAAGCTTTCTTT

V: TRBV5-5
D: -
J: TRBJ2-3
size: -
CDR3: CASSIPGTESDTQYF
DNA: TGTGCCAGCAGCATTCCCGGGACTGAATCAGATACGCAGTATTTT

V: TRBV5-1
D: TRBD1
J: TRBJ1-1
size: -
CDR3: CASSLVDYRDREAFF
DNA: TGCGCCAGCAGCTTGGTAGATTACCGGGACAGGGAAGCTTTCTTT

V: TRBV11-2
D: TRBD2
J: TRBJ2-1
size: -
CDR3: CASSPRTSETYNERYF
DNA: TGTGCCAGCAGCCCCCGGACTAGCGAGACCTACAATGAGCGGTACTTC

V: TRBV4-3
D: TRBD2
J: TRBJ2-1
size: -
CDR3: CASSHEPAGEFDEQFF
DNA: TGCGCCAGCAGCCACGAACCAGCGGGGGAATTCGATGAGCAGTTCTTC

V: TRBV7-8
D: -
J: TRBJ2-5
size: -
CDR3: CASSLDSTLVGAQYF
DNA: TGTGCCAGCAGCTTAGATTCCACGCTTGTCGGGGCCCAGTACTTC

V: TRBV20-1
D: TRBD1
J: TRBJ1-1
size: -
CDR3: CSVGTPGQGGAEAFF
DNA: TGCAGTGTCGGCACCCCGGGACAGGGAGGTGCTGAAGCTTTCTTT

V: TRBV18
D: -
J: TRBJ2-7
size: -
CDR3: CASSPQGTHEQYF
DNA: TGTGCCAGCTCACCACAAGGGACCCACGAGCAGTACTTC

V: TRBV5-5
D: -
J: TRBJ1-1
size: -
CDR3: CASSPQGLITEAFF
DNA: TGTGCCAGCAGCCCTCAGGGTTTGATCACTGAAGCTTTCTTT

V: TRBV7-2
D: TRBD2
J: TRBJ2-7
size: -
CDR3: CASSLPLAGGDNEQYF
DNA: TGTGCCAGCAGCCTCCCCCTGGCGGGGGGGGACAATGAGCAGTACTTC